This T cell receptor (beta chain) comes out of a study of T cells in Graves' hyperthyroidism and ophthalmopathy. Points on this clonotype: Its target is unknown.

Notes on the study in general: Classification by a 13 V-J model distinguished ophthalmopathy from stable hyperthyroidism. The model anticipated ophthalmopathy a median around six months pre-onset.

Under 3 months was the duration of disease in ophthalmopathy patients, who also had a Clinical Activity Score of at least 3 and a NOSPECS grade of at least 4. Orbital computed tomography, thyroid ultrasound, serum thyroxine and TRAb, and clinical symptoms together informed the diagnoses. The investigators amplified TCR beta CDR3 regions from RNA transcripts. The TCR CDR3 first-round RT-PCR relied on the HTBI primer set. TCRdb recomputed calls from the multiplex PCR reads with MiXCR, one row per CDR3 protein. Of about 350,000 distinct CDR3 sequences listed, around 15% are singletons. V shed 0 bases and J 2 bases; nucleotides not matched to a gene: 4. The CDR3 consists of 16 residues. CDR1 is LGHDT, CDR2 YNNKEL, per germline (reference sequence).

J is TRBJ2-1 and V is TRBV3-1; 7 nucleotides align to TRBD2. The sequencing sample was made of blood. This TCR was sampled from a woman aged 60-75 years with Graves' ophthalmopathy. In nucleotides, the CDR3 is TGTGCCAGCAGCCAAGATCTGGCGGGGGCCTACAATGAGCAGTTCTTC. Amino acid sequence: CASSQDLAGAYNEQFF.